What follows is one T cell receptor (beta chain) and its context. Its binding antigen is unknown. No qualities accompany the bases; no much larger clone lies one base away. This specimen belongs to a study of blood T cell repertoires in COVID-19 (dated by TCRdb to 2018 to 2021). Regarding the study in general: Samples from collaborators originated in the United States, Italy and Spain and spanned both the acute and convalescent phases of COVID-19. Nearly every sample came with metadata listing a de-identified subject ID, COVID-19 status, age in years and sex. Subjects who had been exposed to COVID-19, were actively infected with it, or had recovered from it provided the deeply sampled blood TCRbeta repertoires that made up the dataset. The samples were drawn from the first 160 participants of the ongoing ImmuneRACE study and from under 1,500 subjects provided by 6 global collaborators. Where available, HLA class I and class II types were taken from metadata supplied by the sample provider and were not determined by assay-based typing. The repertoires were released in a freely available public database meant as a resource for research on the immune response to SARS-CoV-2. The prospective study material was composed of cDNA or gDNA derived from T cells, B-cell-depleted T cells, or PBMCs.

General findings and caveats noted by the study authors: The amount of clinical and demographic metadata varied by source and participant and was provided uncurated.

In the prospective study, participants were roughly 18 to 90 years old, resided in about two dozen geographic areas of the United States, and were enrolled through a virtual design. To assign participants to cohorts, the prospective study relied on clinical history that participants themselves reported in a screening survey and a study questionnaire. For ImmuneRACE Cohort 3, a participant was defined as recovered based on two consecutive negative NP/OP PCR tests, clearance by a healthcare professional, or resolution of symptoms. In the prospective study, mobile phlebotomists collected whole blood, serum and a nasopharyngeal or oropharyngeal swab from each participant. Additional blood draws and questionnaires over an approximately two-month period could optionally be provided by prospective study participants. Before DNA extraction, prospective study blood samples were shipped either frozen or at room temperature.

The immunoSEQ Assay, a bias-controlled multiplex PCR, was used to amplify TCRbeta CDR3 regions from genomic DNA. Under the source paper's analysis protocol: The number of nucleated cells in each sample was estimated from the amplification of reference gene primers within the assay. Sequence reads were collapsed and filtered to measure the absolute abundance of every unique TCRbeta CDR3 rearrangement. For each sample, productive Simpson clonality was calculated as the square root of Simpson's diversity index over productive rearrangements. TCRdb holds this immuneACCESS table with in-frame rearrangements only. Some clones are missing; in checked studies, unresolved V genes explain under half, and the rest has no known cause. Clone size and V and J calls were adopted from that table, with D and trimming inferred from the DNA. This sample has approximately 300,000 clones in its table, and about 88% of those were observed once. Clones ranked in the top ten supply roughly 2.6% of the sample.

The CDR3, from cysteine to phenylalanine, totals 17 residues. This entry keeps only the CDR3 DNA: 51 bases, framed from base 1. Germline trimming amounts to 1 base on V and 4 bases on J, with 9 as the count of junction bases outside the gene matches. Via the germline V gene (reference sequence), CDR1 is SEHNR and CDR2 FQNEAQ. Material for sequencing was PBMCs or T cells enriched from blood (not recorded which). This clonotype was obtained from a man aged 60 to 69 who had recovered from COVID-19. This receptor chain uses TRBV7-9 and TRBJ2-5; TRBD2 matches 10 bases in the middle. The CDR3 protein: CASSLVLAGEPRETQYF. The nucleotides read TGTGCCAGCAGCTTAGTCCTAGCGGGAGAGCCACGAGAGACCCAGTACTTC.